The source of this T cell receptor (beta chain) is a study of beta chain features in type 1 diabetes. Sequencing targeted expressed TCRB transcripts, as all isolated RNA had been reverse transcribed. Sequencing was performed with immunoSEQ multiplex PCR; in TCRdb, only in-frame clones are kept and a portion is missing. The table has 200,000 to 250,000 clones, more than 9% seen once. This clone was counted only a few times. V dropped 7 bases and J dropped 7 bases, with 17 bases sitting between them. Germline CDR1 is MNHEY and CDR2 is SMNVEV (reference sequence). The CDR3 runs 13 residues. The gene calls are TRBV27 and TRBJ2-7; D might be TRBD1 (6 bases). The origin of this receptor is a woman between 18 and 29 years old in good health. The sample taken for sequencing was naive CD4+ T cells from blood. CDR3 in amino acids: CASNNKQGQEQYF. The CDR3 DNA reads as TGTGCCAGCAATAATAAACAGGGTCAGGAGCAGTACTTC.